These 7 T cell receptor beta chains came from one sample sequenced in a study of blood T cell repertoires in COVID-19. Method: immunoSEQ multiplex PCR; TCRdb's copy keeps in-frame clones and lacks some. The sample yields about 120,000 clones, roughly 80% seen once. Sequenced material: peripheral blood. The receptors come from a man in his forties or fifties with acute or convalescent COVID-19.

In DNA form, the CDR3 reads TGCGCCAGCAGCTTGGACGGAAACATTCAGTACTTC. Protein sequence: CASSLDGNIQYF. This sequence joins TRBV5-1 and TRBJ2-4; D is undetermined. CDR1 is SGHRS and CDR2 is YFSETQ in the germline V gene. This CDR3 is 12 amino acids long. Trimming took 0 bases from V and 6 from J, leaving 4 bases between them.

The rearrangement links TRBV28 to TRBJ1-5, with D tentatively TRBD1 (5 bases). V shed 6 bases and J shed 3 bases, with 12 bases lying between them. From germline, CDR1 is MDHEN and CDR2 SYDVKM. The CDR3 totals 14 residues. CDR3 protein: CASRHDSFNQPQHF. The DNA for the CDR3 is TGTGCCAGCAGGCATGACAGTTTCAATCAGCCCCAGCATTTT.

A single count supports this clone. The chain's CDR3 is CASSLGGQGRVLFF. The CDR3 DNA follows: TGTGCCAGCAGCTTAGGGGGGCAGGGACGAGTGCTGTTTTTT. The chain carries TRBV7-9 and TRBJ1-4; weak D call: TRBD1 (6 bases). This CDR3 region has 14 residues. From germline, CDR1 is SEHNR and CDR2 FQNEAQ (reference sequence). V shed 1 base and J shed 14 bases, with 17 bases lying between them.

The sample holds a few counts of this clone. The J gene is TRBJ1-5, the V gene TRBV28; no reliable D call. CDR1 and CDR2 from the germline V gene are MDHEN and SYDVKM. The ends were cut back, 5 bases at V and 3 bases at J, with 14 bases in the middle. The CDR3 loop spans 15 amino acids. The CDR3 here is CASSHRTGINQPQHF. In DNA, the CDR3 is TGTGCCAGCAGTCATCGGACGGGGATCAATCAGCCCCAGCATTTT. The complete variable domain, with remaining parts taken from reference TRBV28 and TRBJ1-5, reads DVKVTQSSRYLVKRTGEKVFLECVQDMDHENMFWYRQDPGLGLRLIYFSYDVKMKEKGDIPEGYSVSREKKERFSLILESASTNQTSMYLCASSHRTGINQPQHFGDGTRLSIL.

The gene calls are TRBV5-1 and TRBJ2-3; D may be TRBD1 (6 bases). Per the germline V gene, CDR1 is SGHRS and CDR2 is YFSETQ. The CDR3 has 15 amino acids. V was cut by 0 bases and J by 2 bases, with 10 bases left in between. The CDR3 reads CASSLVGHNTDTQYF. The CDR3 DNA reads TGCGCCAGCAGCTTGGTGGGACACAACACAGATACGCAGTATTTT.

The chain joins TRBV6-1 to TRBJ1-2; TRBD1 matches 8 bases. Trimming removed 2 bases from V and 8 bases from J; junction bases left unmatched: 7. The CDR3 has 14 amino acids. Germline-derived CDR1 and CDR2 are MNHNS and SASEGT. Written as DNA, the CDR3 is TGTGCCAGCAGTGAATCAAGGACAGGGAAAGGCTACACCTTC. Translated, it gives CASSESRTGKGYTF.

This chain uses TRBV4-2 with TRBJ2-5, with TRBD2 matching over 12 bases. After removal of 0 bases from V and 4 bases from J, the junction contained 3 bases not matched to a gene. Germline assignment: CDR1 LGHNA and CDR2 YNFKEQ. This CDR3 is 16 amino acids long. Here the CDR3 reads CASSQDPSGGAETQYF. CDR3 in DNA: TGTGCCAGCAGCCAAGATCCTAGCGGGGGGGCAGAGACCCAGTACTTC.